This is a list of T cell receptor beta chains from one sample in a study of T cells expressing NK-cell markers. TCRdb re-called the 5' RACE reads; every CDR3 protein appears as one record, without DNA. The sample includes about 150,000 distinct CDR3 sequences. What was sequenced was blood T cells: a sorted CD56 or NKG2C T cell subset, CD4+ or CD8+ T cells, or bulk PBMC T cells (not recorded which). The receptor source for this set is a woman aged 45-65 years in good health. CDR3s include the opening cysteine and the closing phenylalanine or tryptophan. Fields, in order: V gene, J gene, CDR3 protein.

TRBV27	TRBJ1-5	CASSLTPLNQPQHF
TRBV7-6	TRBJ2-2	CASSLAEAEGTGELFF
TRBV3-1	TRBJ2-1	CASSQETWDWGDEQFF
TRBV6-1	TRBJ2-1	CASYEMAWAEQFF
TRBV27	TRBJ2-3	CASSLYPGSDTQYF
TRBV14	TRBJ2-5	CASSQDLPQAAETQYF
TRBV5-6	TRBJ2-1	CASSLGAGGEQFF
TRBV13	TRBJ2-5	CASSWEVKTQYF
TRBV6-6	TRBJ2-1	CASSTAYYNEQFF
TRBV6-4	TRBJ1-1	CATAQTVNTEAFF